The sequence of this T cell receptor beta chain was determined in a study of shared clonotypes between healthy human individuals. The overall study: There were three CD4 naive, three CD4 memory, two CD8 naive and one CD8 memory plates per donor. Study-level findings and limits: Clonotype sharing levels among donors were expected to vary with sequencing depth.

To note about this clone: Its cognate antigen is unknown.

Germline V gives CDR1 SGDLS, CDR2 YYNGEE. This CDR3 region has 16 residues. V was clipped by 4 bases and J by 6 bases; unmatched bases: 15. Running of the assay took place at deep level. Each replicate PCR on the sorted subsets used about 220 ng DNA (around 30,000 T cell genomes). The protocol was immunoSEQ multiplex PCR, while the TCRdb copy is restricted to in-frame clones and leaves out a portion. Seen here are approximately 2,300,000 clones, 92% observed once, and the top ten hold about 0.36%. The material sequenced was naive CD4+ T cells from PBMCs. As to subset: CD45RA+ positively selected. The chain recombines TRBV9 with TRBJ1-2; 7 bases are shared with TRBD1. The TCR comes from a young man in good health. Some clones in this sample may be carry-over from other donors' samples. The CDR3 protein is CASSSTGTATKDGYTF. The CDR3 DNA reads TGTGCCAGCAGCAGCACCGGGACAGCGACAAAAGATGGCTACACCTTC. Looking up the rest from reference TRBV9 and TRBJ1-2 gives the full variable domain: DSGVTQTPKHLITATGQRVTLRCSPRSGDLSVYWYQQSLDQGLQFLIQYYNGEERAKGNILERFSAQQFPDLHSELNLSSLELGDSALYFCASSSTGTATKDGYTFGSGTRLTVV.